A single sample gave rise to the 27 T cell receptor beta chains below, sequenced in a study of blood T cell repertoires in COVID-19. Assay: immunoSEQ multiplex PCR; the TCRdb copy retains only in-frame clones and omits some. The sample lists some 70,000 clones, more than 80% occurring once. The specimen sequenced was peripheral blood. The receptor source for this set is a man aged 50 to 59 with COVID-19, enrolled during active disease.

This chain uses TRBV19 with TRBJ2-5, with TRBD2 matching over 8 bases. J was trimmed by 5 bases and V by 6 bases; bases with no gene match: 11. The CDR3 is made up of 15 amino acids. Germline loops: CDR1 LNHDA, CDR2 SQIVND (reference sequence). CDR3 region: CASRLTSVDLETQYF. The CDR3 DNA reads as TGTGCCAGTAGGCTGACTAGCGTAGATCTGGAGACCCAGTACTTC.

In its sample, this clone was seen a few times. V is TRBV19 and J is TRBJ1-2; unclear D gene. Germline V lookup: CDR1 LNHDA, CDR2 SQIVND (reference sequence). The V gene lost 6 bases and the J gene lost 2 bases, with 4 bases spanning the gap. This CDR3 has 11 amino acids. The CDR3 here is CASRQNYGYTF. In DNA form, the CDR3 reads TGTGCCAGTAGACAGAACTATGGCTACACCTTC.

The J gene is TRBJ1-2, the V gene TRBV6-6, with D perhaps TRBD1 (6 bases). The CDR3 runs to 13 residues. CDR1 and CDR2 from the germline V gene are MNHNY and SVGAGI (reference sequence). Between the trimmed V and J ends, which lost 5 bases and 4 bases, there was a span of 11 bases. CDR3 nucleotide sequence: TGTGCCAGCAGTGCAGGGGTTCCCTATGGCTACACCTTC. Translation: CASSAGVPYGYTF.

This rearrangement joins TRBV4-2 to TRBJ2-1; 8 nucleotides match TRBD2. V dropped 1 base and J dropped 10; count of bases not matched to a gene: 9. The CDR3 is 15 residues long. CDR1 LGHNA and CDR2 YNFKEQ come from the germline V gene. This CDR3 reads CASSQAGTRSGEQFF. In DNA form, the CDR3 reads TGTGCCAGCAGCCAAGCCGGGACTAGAAGCGGCGAGCAGTTCTTC.

This clone was observed once. The V call is TRBV5-4, the J call TRBJ1-2, with TRBD1 as a possible D gene (5 bases). This CDR3 has 15 amino acids. Germline CDR1 is SGHNT and CDR2 is YYREEE (reference sequence). V lost 3 bases to trimming and J lost 0 bases, with 12 bases between them. CDR3 protein: CASSWGLGPNYGYTF. As DNA, the CDR3 is TGTGCCAGCAGCTGGGGCCTGGGGCCTAACTATGGCTACACCTTC.

This sequence joins TRBV6-6 and TRBJ2-3, with D tentatively TRBD1 (5 bases). This CDR3 has 14 residues. The germline V gene encodes CDR1 MNHNY and CDR2 SVGAGI (reference sequence). V lost 2 bases, J lost 9 bases, and 15 bases lay in between. The CDR3 sequence: CASSYPPWTTTQYF. The CDR3, as DNA: TGTGCCAGCAGTTACCCCCCCTGGACAACCACGCAGTATTTT.

This clone is a singleton in its sample. The chain recombines TRBV7-9 with TRBJ2-5, with TRBD2 identical over 8 bases. Germline loops: CDR1 SEHNR, CDR2 FQNEAQ (reference sequence). The CDR3 is 14 residues long. V trimming: 4 bases; J trimming: 10 bases; junction bases outside the gene matches: 11. The CDR3 DNA sequence: TGTGCCAGCAGCTCAACGGGGGGGCGAAAGAACCAGTACTTC. This gives the protein CASSSTGGRKNQYF.

This sequence joins TRBV25-1 and TRBJ2-7, with TRBD1 matching over 7 bases. CDR3 size: 17 residues. V lost 6 bases to trimming and J lost 1 base; unmatched junction nucleotides: 15. Germline CDR1 and CDR2: MGHDK and SYGVNS. Written as DNA, the CDR3 is TGTGCCAGCAGCACCAGGACAGGAAAGGATCTGTCCTACGAGCAGTACTTC. Its protein product is CASSTRTGKDLSYEQYF.

The chain uses TRBV6-2 or TRBV6-3 and TRBJ2-6; tentative D call: TRBD1 (5 bases). CDR3 length: 15 amino acids. The ends were cut back, 5 bases at V and 0 bases at J, with 8 bases in the middle. CDR1 and CDR2 from the germline V gene are MNHEY and SVGEGT. The CDR3 DNA reads as TGTGCCAGCAGTACAGGAATCTCTGGGGCCAACGTCCTGACTTTC. This encodes CASSTGISGANVLTF.

V gene TRBV11-2 combines with J gene TRBJ1-4; 8 nucleotides align to TRBD1. J was trimmed by 8 bases and V by 6 bases; bases with no gene match: 8. The CDR3 is made up of 14 amino acids. Germline V gene data show CDR1 as SGHAT and CDR2 as FQNNGV. CDR3 loop: CASSFQGAWEKLFF. CDR3 nucleotide sequence: TGTGCCAGCAGTTTTCAGGGGGCCTGGGAAAAACTGTTTTTT.

DNA of the CDR3: TGTGCCAGCAGTCGGGACAACAATCAGCCCCAGCATTTT. It specifies CASSRDNNQPQHF. The chain joins TRBV5-5 to TRBJ1-5; D perhaps matches TRBD1 (6 bases). The ends were cut back, 5 bases at V and 3 bases at J, with 9 bases in the middle. The CDR3 spans 13 residues. CDR1 and CDR2 (germline): SGHKS, YYEKEE (reference sequence). Drawing the rest from reference TRBV5-5 and TRBJ1-5, the complete variable domain is DAGVTQSPTHLIKTRGQQVTLRCSPISGHKSVSWYQQVLGQGPQFIFQYYEKEERGRGNFPDRFSARQFPNYSSELNVNALLLGDSALYLCASSRDNNQPQHFGDGTRLSIL.

The count of this clone is one. V and J are TRBV13 and TRBJ1-1, with 7 bases identical to TRBD1. This CDR3 contains 13 residues. In germline, CDR1 is PRHDT, CDR2 FYEKMQ (reference sequence). The V and J ends lost 9 bases and 0 bases, in that order; junction bases with no gene match: 4. CDR3 in DNA: TGTGCCAGTAGGACAGGAATGAACACTGAAGCTTTCTTT. Its translation: CASRTGMNTEAFF.

This clone has only a few counts. The rearrangement joins TRBV9 to TRBJ2-7; D is unresolved. Germline-derived CDR1 and CDR2 are SGDLS and YYNGEE. V lost 4 bases and J 6 bases, leaving 14 bases between the germline ends. This CDR3 contains 13 residues. CDR3 bases: TGTGCCAGCAGCCCAAGTGTGAGTTCCGAGCAGTACTTC. Protein sequence: CASSPSVSSEQYF.

V and J are TRBV10-1 and TRBJ2-5, with TRBD1 identical over 8 bases. The CDR3 consists of 13 residues. Germline values: CDR1 WNHNN, CDR2 SYGVQD (reference sequence). The V and J ends lost 8 bases and 5 bases, in that order; junction bases with no gene match: 7. This CDR3 is CASANTGGETQYF. CDR3 coding DNA: TGCGCCAGCGCCAATACAGGGGGGGAGACCCAGTACTTC.

The chain couples TRBV9 to TRBJ2-1; a possible D gene is TRBD1 (6 bases). The V and J ends lost 4 bases and 5 bases respectively, with 16 bases between them. Germline V CDR1 and CDR2: SGDLS, YYNGEE. The CDR3 length is 15 residues. DNA for the CDR3: TGTGCCAGCAGCCAGTGGGGGCAGCTAAACAATGAGCAGTTCTTC. Translating it yields CASSQWGQLNNEQFF. The whole variable domain, remainder taken from reference TRBV9 and TRBJ2-1, is DSGVTQTPKHLITATGQRVTLRCSPRSGDLSVYWYQQSLDQGLQFLIQYYNGEERAKGNILERFSAQQFPDLHSELNLSSLELGDSALYFCASSQWGQLNNEQFFGPGTRLTVL.

The rearrangement joins TRBV4-1 to TRBJ1-3; tentatively, D is TRBD1 (5 bases). CDR1 is MGHRA and CDR2 is YSYEKL in the germline V gene. V was clipped by 5 bases and J by 0 bases, with 14 bases between them. The CDR3 loop spans 16 amino acids. CDR3 residues: CASSLSDIRSGNTIYF. CDR3 in DNA: TGCGCCAGCAGCTTATCGGACATCCGCTCTGGAAACACCATATATTTT.

J is TRBJ1-6 and V is TRBV21-1; TRBD1 is the table's D call and was not checked against the DNA. TRBV21-1 is termed a pseudogene. This CDR3 is 16 amino acids long. The CDR3, as DNA: TGTGCCAGCAGCAACCGACAGGGGGCCCATAATTCACCCCTCCACTTT. Amino acids: CASSNRQGAHNSPLHF.

The chain couples TRBV7-9 to TRBJ2-3; 10 bases are a match to TRBD2. Germline V gives CDR1 SEHNR, CDR2 FQNEAQ (reference sequence). CDR3 length: 15 residues. The V and J ends lost 5 bases and 2 bases, in that order; junction bases with no gene match: 4. DNA for the CDR3: TGTGCCAGCAGCCTTAGCGGGGGGTTCACAGATACGCAGTATTTT. Translated: CASSLSGGFTDTQYF.

The rearrangement joins TRBV7-9 to TRBJ1-3; D unresolved. Germline V gives CDR1 SEHNR, CDR2 FQNEAQ (reference sequence). Trimming shortened V by 1 base and J by 0 bases, and 7 bases separated the two germline ends. The CDR3 extends over 15 amino acids. For the CDR3, the DNA is TGTGCCAGCAGCTTAGAAAGGAGCTCTGGAAACACCATATATTTT. It codes for CASSLERSSGNTIYF. Filled out from reference TRBV7-9 and TRBJ1-3, the complete variable domain reads DTGVSQNPRHKITKRGQNVTFRCDPISEHNRLYWYRQTLGQGPEFLTYFQNEAQLEKSRLLSDRFSAERPKGSFSTLEIQRTEQGDSAMYLCASSLERSSGNTIYFGEGSWLTVV.

J is TRBJ2-6 and V is TRBV19; 7 nucleotides match TRBD1. The CDR3 is 16 residues long. Per germline, CDR1 LNHDA and CDR2 SQIVND (reference sequence). J gave up 0 bases and V 6 bases, and 5 bases lay outside the gene matches. This chain's CDR3 is CASSTGTDSGANVLTF. The CDR3, as DNA: TGTGCCAGTAGCACCGGGACAGACTCTGGGGCCAACGTCCTGACTTTC.

This chain uses TRBV5-5 with TRBJ1-6; tentative D call: TRBD1 (6 bases). CDR3 length equals 14 residues. The germline V gene has CDR1 SGHKS and CDR2 YYEKEE (reference sequence). V was shortened by 4 bases and J by 3 bases, with 8 bases between the two germline ends. Here the CDR3 DNA reads TGTGCCAGCAGCCGACAGGACTATAATTCACCCCTCCACTTT. Translating it yields CASSRQDYNSPLHF.

This clone occurred a few times. The chain has TRBV11-2 and TRBJ2-7; the match to TRBD2 covers 11 bases. With V trimmed by 4 bases and J by 2 bases, 10 bases remained unmatched. The CDR3 is 17 amino acids. Germline CDR1 reads SGHAT; CDR2 reads FQNNGV. The CDR3, as DNA: TGTGCCAGCAGCTACACGACTCCGGGACTAGCGGCCTACGAGCAGTACTTC. Translated, it gives CASSYTTPGLAAYEQYF.

In nucleotides, the CDR3 is TGCGCCAGCAGGGGGACAGGGGAGGTCGAGGAGACCCAGTACTTC. The encoded protein is CASRGTGEVEETQYF. V gene TRBV10-2 combines with J gene TRBJ2-5, with 10 bases lining up with TRBD1. CDR3 length: 15 residues. Germline lookup yields CDR1 WSHSY and CDR2 SAAADI. The V gene end was trimmed by 6 bases and the J gene end by 5 bases; junction bases not matched to a gene: 9.

This clone was picked up one time. This chain connects TRBV10-2 to TRBJ1-6; 8 nucleotides line up with TRBD1. Germline loops: CDR1 WSHSY, CDR2 SAAADI. CDR3 length equals 16 residues. Losses at the gene ends were 0 bases for V and 9 bases for J; bases not matched to a gene: 7. CDR3 nucleotide sequence: TGCGCCAGCAGTGAGTCGATTCGGACAGGGCGTTCACCCCTCCACTTT. This gives the protein CASSESIRTGRSPLHF.

V and J are TRBV19 and TRBJ1-4; D unclear. The V end was cut by 5 bases, the J end by 0 bases, with 10 bases between. The CDR3 has 15 amino acids. Germline V gene data show CDR1 as LNHDA and CDR2 as SQIVND (reference sequence). CDR3 in amino acids: CASSSTETTNEKLFF. The CDR3 coding sequence is TGTGCCAGTAGTTCAACGGAGACAACTAATGAAAAACTGTTTTTT.

The CDR3 is CASSKGRTGVAYNSPLHF. As DNA, the CDR3 is TGTGCCAGCAGCAAAGGAAGGACAGGGGTTGCCTATAATTCACCCCTCCACTTT. This chain uses TRBV21-1 with TRBJ1-6; TRBD1 is taken as the D call from the table, unchecked against the DNA. TRBV21-1 is classified as a pseudogene. This CDR3 comprises 18 residues.

J is TRBJ1-3 and V is TRBV6-2 or TRBV6-3; possibly TRBD1 for D (6 bases). With 6 bases removed from V and 11 bases from J, the gap between germline ends came to 23 bases. Germline assignment: CDR1 MNHEY and CDR2 SVGEGT. CDR3 length equals 15 residues. DNA of the CDR3: TGTGCCAGCAGCTCCAGCTGGACAGAACGTTGGGCCATATATTTT. The encoded protein is CASSSSWTERWAIYF.